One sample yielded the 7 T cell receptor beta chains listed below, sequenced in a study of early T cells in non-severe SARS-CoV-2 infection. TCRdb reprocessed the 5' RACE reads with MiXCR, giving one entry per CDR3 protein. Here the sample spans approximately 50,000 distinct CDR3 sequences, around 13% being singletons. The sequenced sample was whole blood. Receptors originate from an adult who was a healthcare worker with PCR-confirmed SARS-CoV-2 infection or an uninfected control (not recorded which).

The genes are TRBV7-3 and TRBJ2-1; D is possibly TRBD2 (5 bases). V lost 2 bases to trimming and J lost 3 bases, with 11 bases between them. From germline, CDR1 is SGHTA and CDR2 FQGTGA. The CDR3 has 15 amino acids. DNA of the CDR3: TGTGCCAGCAGCTTAGAGGCGACTATCTACAATGAGCAGTTCTTC. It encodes CASSLEATIYNEQFF.

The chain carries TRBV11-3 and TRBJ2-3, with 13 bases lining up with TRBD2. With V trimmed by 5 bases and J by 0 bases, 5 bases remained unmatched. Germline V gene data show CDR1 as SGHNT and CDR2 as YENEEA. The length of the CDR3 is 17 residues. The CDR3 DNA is TGTGCCAGCAGCAAGGGACTAGCGGGGAAGAGCACAGATACGCAGTATTTT. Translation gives CASSKGLAGKSTDTQYF.

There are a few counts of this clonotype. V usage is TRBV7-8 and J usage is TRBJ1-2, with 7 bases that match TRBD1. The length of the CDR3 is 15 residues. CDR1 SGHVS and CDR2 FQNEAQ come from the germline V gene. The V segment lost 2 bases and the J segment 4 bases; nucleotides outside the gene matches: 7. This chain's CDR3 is CASSLFGQDLYGYTF. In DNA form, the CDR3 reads TGTGCCAGCAGCTTATTCGGACAGGACCTCTATGGCTACACCTTC. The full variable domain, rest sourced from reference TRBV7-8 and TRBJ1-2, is GAGVSQSPRYKVAKRGQDVALRCDPISGHVSLFWYQQALGQGPEFLTYFQNEAQLDKSGLPSDRFFAERPEGSVSTLKIQRTQQEDSAVYLCASSLFGQDLYGYTFGSGTRLTVV.

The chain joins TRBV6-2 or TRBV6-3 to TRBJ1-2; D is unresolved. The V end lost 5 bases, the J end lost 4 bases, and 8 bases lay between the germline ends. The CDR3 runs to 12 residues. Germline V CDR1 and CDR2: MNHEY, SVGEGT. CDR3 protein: CASSLGLYGYTF. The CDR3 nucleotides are TGTGCCAGCAGTCTTGGACTCTATGGCTACACCTTC.

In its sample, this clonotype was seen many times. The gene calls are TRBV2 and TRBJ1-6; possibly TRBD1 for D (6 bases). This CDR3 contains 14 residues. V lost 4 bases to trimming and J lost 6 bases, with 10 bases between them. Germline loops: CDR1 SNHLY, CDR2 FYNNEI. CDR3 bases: TGTGCCAGCAGTGCCGGGGGCGGTAATTCACCCCTCCACTTT. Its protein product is CASSAGGGNSPLHF.

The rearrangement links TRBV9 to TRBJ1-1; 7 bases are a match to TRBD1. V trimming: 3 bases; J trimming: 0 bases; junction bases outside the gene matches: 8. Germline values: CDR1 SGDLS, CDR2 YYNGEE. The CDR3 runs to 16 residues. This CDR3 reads CASSGQGGLVNTEAFF. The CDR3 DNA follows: TGTGCCAGCAGCGGACAGGGTGGTCTGGTGAACACTGAAGCTTTCTTT. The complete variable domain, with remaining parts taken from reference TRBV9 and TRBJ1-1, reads DSGVTQTPKHLITATGQRVTLRCSPRSGDLSVYWYQQSLDQGLQFLIQYYNGEERAKGNILERFSAQQFPDLHSELNLSSLELGDSALYFCASSGQGGLVNTEAFFGQGTRLTVV.

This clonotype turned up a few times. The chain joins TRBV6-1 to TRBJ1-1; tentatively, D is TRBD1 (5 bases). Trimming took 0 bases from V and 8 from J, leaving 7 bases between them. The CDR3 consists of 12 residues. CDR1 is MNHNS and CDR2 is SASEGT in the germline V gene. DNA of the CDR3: TGTGCCAGCAGTGAAGCCGAGGGGGAAGCTTTCTTT. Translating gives CASSEAEGEAFF.